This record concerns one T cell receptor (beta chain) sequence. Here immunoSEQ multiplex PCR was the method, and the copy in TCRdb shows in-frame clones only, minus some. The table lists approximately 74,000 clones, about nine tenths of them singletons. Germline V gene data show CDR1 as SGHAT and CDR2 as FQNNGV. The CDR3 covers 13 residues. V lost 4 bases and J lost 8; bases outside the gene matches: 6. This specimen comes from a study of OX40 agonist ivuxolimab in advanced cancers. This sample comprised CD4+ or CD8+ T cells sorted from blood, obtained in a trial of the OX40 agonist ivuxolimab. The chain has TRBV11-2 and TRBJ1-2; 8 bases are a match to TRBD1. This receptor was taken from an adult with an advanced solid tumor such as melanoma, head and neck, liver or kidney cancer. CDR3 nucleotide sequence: TGTGCCAGCAGCTACGAGGACAGGGCCGGCTACACCTTC. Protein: CASSYEDRAGYTF. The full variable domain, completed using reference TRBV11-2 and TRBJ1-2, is EAGVAQSPRYKIIEKRQSVAFWCNPISGHATLYWYQQILGQGPKLLIQFQNNGVVDDSQLPKDRFSAERLKGVDSTLKIQPAKLEDSAVYLCASSYEDRAGYTFGSGTRLTVV.